Reported below is one T cell receptor (beta chain). Its antigen remains unknown. The data were obtained in a study of STAT5B mutations in CD4+ large granular lymphocyte leukemia. In the authors' workflow: Lowest detectable productive clonotype frequency was 2.59 x 10-5. Profiling relied on immunoSEQ multiplex PCR, and the TCRdb table lists in-frame clones only, not all of them. The V and J calls and the clone size are those of that table, but D and trimming were determined from the DNA. The sample shows tens of thousands of clones, 71% of them seen only once. Broader study findings: Without HLA matching, higher CD4+ than CD8+ T-LGLL clonality could reflect small sample size. Compared with healthy controls (2/35), patient top clones favored TRBV06 (8/27).

With 5 bases clipped from V and 8 bases from J, the junction kept 13 bases outside the gene matches. The germline V gene encodes CDR1 SGHAT and CDR2 FQNNGV. The CDR3 is 16 residues long. The V gene is TRBV11-2, the J gene TRBJ2-1, with 9 nucleotides matching TRBD2. This TCR came from a human donor in good health. The sequencing sample was made of CD4+ T cells from blood buffy coats. The chain's CDR3 is CASSPRGTSFRDEQFF. The CDR3, as DNA: TGTGCCAGCAGCCCAAGGGGGACTAGCTTTCGGGATGAGCAGTTCTTC. Based on the CDR3 plus reference TRBV11-2 and TRBJ2-1, the full variable domain is EAGVAQSPRYKIIEKRQSVAFWCNPISGHATLYWYQQILGQGPKLLIQFQNNGVVDDSQLPKDRFSAERLKGVDSTLKIQPAKLEDSAVYLCASSPRGTSFRDEQFFGPGTRLTVL.